The 23 T cell receptor beta chains below were found in one sample sequenced in a study of beta chain features in type 1 diabetes. Study-wide results and limits: Within each of all four CD4+ subsets, Type 1 diabetes patients had TCRB CDR3s that were moderately but significantly shorter.

Antigens for these TCRs are unknown. Since all of the isolated RNA was reverse transcribed, expressed TCRB transcripts were what got sequenced. Measured with immunoSEQ multiplex PCR; TCRdb has only the in-frame clones, and not every one. The sample lists hundreds of thousands of clones, 13% occurring once. The specimen was naive CD4+ T cells from blood. These TCRs come from a man younger than 35 with type 1 diabetes.

CDR3: CASSLGHTGTPNTEAFF. CDR3 in DNA: TGTGCCAGCAGCCTAGGCCACACCGGGACTCCGAACACTGAAGCTTTCTTT. This chain links TRBV14 with TRBJ1-1, with D tentatively TRBD1 (5 bases). Germline CDR1 reads SGHDN; CDR2 reads FVKESK. This CDR3 is 17 amino acids long. The ends were cut back, 4 bases at V and 1 base at J, with 19 bases in the middle.

A few counts support this clone. The CDR3 DNA reads as TGTGCCAGCAGACCACCGGGAATCTCTTCCTCACCCCTCCACTTT. Translating it yields CASRPPGISSSPLHF. The chain employs TRBV28 and TRBJ1-6; D is uncertain. Germline V gene lookup returns CDR1 MDHEN and CDR2 SYDVKM. The CDR3 extends over 15 amino acids. V was cut by 6 bases and J by 10 bases, with 19 bases left in between.

This clone has only a few counts. The V and J genes are TRBV23-1 and TRBJ1-6, with a possible D match to TRBD1 (5 bases). TRBV23-1 is recorded as an ORF, its role being uncertain. The CDR3 sequence is 15 residues long. Trimming shortened V by 2 bases and J by 8 bases, and 13 bases separated the two germline ends. The CDR3 DNA sequence: TGCGCCAGCAGTCAAGGAGGGGCCCCGGATTCACCCCTCCACTTT. It is translated as CASSQGGAPDSPLHF.

This clone was seen a few times. This chain links TRBV11-2 with TRBJ1-6; D not resolved. This CDR3 contains 14 residues. Trimming pared 1 base from V and 10 bases from J, leaving 11 bases between. CDR1 and CDR2 from the germline V gene are SGHAT and FQNNGV. CDR3: CASSLVEGRSPLHF. CDR3 nucleotides: TGTGCCAGCAGCTTAGTCGAAGGGCGATCACCCCTCCACTTT.

The V and J genes are TRBV30 and TRBJ1-4, with D possibly matching TRBD1 (5 bases). Trimming took 3 bases from V and 4 from J, leaving 15 bases between them. The CDR3 loop spans 15 amino acids. The germline CDR1 and CDR2 sequences are GTSNPN and SVGIG (reference sequence). The CDR3 here is CAWRKGQGHNEKLFF. The DNA of the CDR3 is TGTGCCTGGAGAAAAGGCCAGGGTCATAATGAAAAACTGTTTTTT. Full variable domain (remainder filled in from reference TRBV30 and TRBJ1-4): SQTIHQWPATLVQPVGSPLSLECTVEGTSNPNLYWYRQAAGRGLQLLFYSVGIGQISSEVPQNLSASRPQDRQFILSSKKLLLSDSGFYLCAWRKGQGHNEKLFFGSGTQLSVL.

This clone was counted a few times. The chain couples TRBV23-1 to TRBJ2-6; no definite D call. Being an ORF, TRBV23-1 has a function that is uncertain. The CDR3 runs 16 residues. V was cut by 3 bases and J by 2 bases, with 11 bases left in between. The CDR3 coding sequence is TGCGCCAGCAGTCAGGAAGGCAGGACTGGGGCCAACGTCCTGACTTTC. This translates into CASSQEGRTGANVLTF.

CDR3 bases: TGCGCCAGCAGCTTGGCCGAGGGGTCAGAGACCCAGTACTTC. This codes for CASSLAEGSETQYF. The chain combines TRBV5-1 with TRBJ2-5; either TRBD1 or TRBD2 may supply D (5 bases each). Germline loops: CDR1 SGHRS, CDR2 YFSETQ. The V end was cut by 0 bases, the J end by 4 bases, with 10 bases between. This CDR3 comprises 14 residues.

This clone was seen a few times. The sample has other DNA sequences that encode this CDR3 too. This chain uses TRBV18 with TRBJ1-5; D perhaps matches TRBD1 (5 bases). Germline V lookup: CDR1 KGHSH, CDR2 LQKENI. V lost 2 bases to trimming and J lost 2 bases, with 7 bases between them. This CDR3 has 14 amino acids. The CDR3 DNA reads as TGTGCCAGCTCACCAGGGGGTGGCAATCAGCCCCAGCATTTT. It is translated as CASSPGGGNQPQHF.

The chain recombines TRBV5-6 with TRBJ2-7; TRBD1 matches 7 bases. Germline assignment: CDR1 SGHDT and CDR2 YYEEEE. The J segment lost 3 bases and the V segment lost 3 bases, leaving 6 bases of the junction unmatched. The CDR3 is 14 residues long. CDR3 coding DNA: TGTGCCAGCAGCTCACCGGGACAGAACTACGAGCAGTACTTC. Protein: CASSSPGQNYEQYF.

This clone was found a few times. This rearrangement joins TRBV6-5 to TRBJ2-7, with TRBD1 matching 8 bases. The CDR3 has 14 residues. Germline values: CDR1 MNHEY, CDR2 SVGAGI. V lost 5 bases to trimming and J lost 3 bases; unmatched junction nucleotides: 6. CDR3 coding DNA: TGTGCCAGCAGTCTGACAGGGGTTAGCTACGAGCAGTACTTC. This translates into CASSLTGVSYEQYF.

This rearrangement joins TRBV6-1 to TRBJ2-1; D is uncertain. Trimming took 5 bases from V and 9 from J, leaving 14 bases between them. Germline CDR1 reads MNHNS; CDR2 reads SASEGT. The CDR3 sequence is 13 residues long. CDR3 nucleotides: TGTGCCAGCAGTCCGTCAAATAAGGGTGAGCAGTTCTTC. Its protein is CASSPSNKGEQFF.

On this clone: Distinct nucleotide sequences in the sample also encode this CDR3. The rearrangement links TRBV7-9 to TRBJ2-2, with 8 bases aligning to TRBD1. In germline, CDR1 is SEHNR, CDR2 FQNEAQ (reference sequence). V was pared by 4 bases and J by 2 bases, with 3 bases of the junction left unmatched. The CDR3 has 15 amino acids. As DNA, the CDR3 is TGTGCCAGCAGCTCCGGGACAGGCAACACCGGGGAGCTGTTTTTT. Protein sequence: CASSSGTGNTGELFF.

The chain joins TRBV4-2 to TRBJ1-1, with D possibly TRBD1 on 6 matching bases. Trimming stripped 0 bases from V and 6 bases from J, with 20 bases between. This CDR3 region has 17 residues. The germline V gene has CDR1 LGHNA and CDR2 YNFKEQ. The CDR3 coding sequence is TGTGCCAGCAGCCAAGAGGCCGGGCCACAGGGCGGTCCTGAAGCTTTCTTT. Translation gives CASSQEAGPQGGPEAFF.

In the case of this clone: The same CDR3 is also encoded by other DNA sequences in this sample. The V gene is TRBV9, the J gene TRBJ2-5; 14 bases match TRBD2. The V gene end was trimmed by 4 bases and the J gene end by 4 bases; junction bases not matched to a gene: 3. The CDR3 covers 15 residues. Germline V CDR1 and CDR2: SGDLS, YYNGEE. The CDR3 nucleotides read TGTGCCAGCAGCCCCGGACTAGCGGGGGGAGAGACCCAGTACTTC. Translated: CASSPGLAGGETQYF.

This clone was counted between two and nine times. The chain uses TRBV19 and TRBJ2-1, with D perhaps being TRBD1 or TRBD2 (5 bases each). Germline V lookup: CDR1 LNHDA, CDR2 SQIVND (reference sequence). The CDR3 runs 14 residues. V lost 5 bases and J lost 0, with 8 bases in between. CDR3 sequence reads: CASSGGSSYNEQFF. The CDR3 bases are TGTGCCAGTAGTGGGGGTAGCTCCTACAATGAGCAGTTCTTC.

The V call is TRBV28, the J call TRBJ1-5, with D unclear. The V gene lost 6 bases and the J gene lost 3 bases, with 12 bases spanning the gap. Germline V gene data show CDR1 as MDHEN and CDR2 as SYDVKM. The CDR3 totals 14 residues. CDR3 sequence reads: CASSLTGYNQPQHF. The CDR3 nucleotides are TGTGCCAGCAGCCTGACGGGGTACAATCAGCCCCAGCATTTT.

V and J are TRBV6-5 and TRBJ2-7, with 7 bases matching TRBD1. This CDR3 region has 13 residues. The germline V gene encodes CDR1 MNHEY and CDR2 SVGAGI. V was pared by 2 bases and J by 2 bases, with 0 bases of the junction left unmatched. CDR3 coding DNA: TGTGCCAGCAGTTACGACAGGGCCTACGAGCAGTACTTC. Its translation: CASSYDRAYEQYF.

The rearrangement joins TRBV15 to TRBJ2-1; TRBD1 matches at 10 bases. V lost 1 base, J lost 8 bases, and 8 bases stayed unmatched. Germline loops: CDR1 LNHNV, CDR2 YYDKDF (reference sequence). This CDR3 contains 16 residues. The CDR3 bases are TGTGCCACCAGCAGAGTTATTGGGACAGGGGAAGATGAGCAGTTCTTC. Protein: CATSRVIGTGEDEQFF.

V is TRBV9 and J is TRBJ1-1; D call uncertain. The length of the CDR3 is 13 residues. Trimming removed 3 bases from V and 1 base from J, with 7 bases in between. CDR1 and CDR2 from the germline V gene are SGDLS and YYNGEE. CDR3 residues: CASSGTANTEAFF. The CDR3, as DNA: TGTGCCAGCAGCGGCACAGCGAACACTGAAGCTTTCTTT.

This clone was seen only a few times. The gene calls are TRBV30 and TRBJ1-4; TRBD1 aligns across 9 bases. Germline loops: CDR1 GTSNPN, CDR2 SVGIG (reference sequence). The CDR3 has 14 amino acids. V lost 2 bases to trimming and J lost 12 bases; unmatched junction nucleotides: 10. The CDR3 nucleotides are TGTGCCTGGAGTAGCAAACAGGGGGCGAGGGAACTGTTTTTT. Protein: CAWSSKQGARELFF.

The chain joins TRBV7-2 to TRBJ1-5; D is perhaps TRBD1 (6 bases). This CDR3 is built from 13 residues. Trimming removed 4 bases at V and 7 bases at J, with 11 bases between. Germline V gene sequence: CDR1 SGHTA, CDR2 FQGNSA. CDR3 protein: CASSSGRGQPQHF. Here the CDR3 DNA reads TGTGCCAGCAGCTCGGGCAGGGGACAGCCCCAGCATTTT.

This clone was counted between two and nine times. The gene calls are TRBV30 and TRBJ1-1, with D uncertain. The CDR3 sequence is 13 residues long. V was shortened by 4 bases and J by 1 base, with 10 bases between the two germline ends. CDR1 is GTSNPN and CDR2 is SVGIG in the germline V gene (reference sequence). The CDR3 is CAWNLPWNTEAFF. The CDR3 DNA follows: TGTGCCTGGAACCTCCCGTGGAACACTGAAGCTTTCTTT.

This clone was picked up a small number of times. J is TRBJ2-1 and V is TRBV29-1, with 8 positions matching TRBD1. The CDR3 has 13 amino acids. Losses at the gene ends were 6 bases for V and 4 bases for J; bases not matched to a gene: 5. Germline V gene sequence: CDR1 SQVTM, CDR2 ANQGSEA. CDR3 region: CSVGGQAYNEQFF. The CDR3 DNA reads as TGCAGCGTGGGGGGACAGGCGTACAATGAGCAGTTCTTC.